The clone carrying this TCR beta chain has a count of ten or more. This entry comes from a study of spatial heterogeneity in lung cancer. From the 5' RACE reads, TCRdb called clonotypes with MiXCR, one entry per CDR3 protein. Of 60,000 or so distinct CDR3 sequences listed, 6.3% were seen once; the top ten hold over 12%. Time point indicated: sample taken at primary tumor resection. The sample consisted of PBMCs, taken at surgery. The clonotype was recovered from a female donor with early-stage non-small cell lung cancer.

CDR3 in amino acids: CSARSSGSNEQFF. CDR3 nucleotides: TGCAGTGCTAGGTCAAGCGGGAGCAATGAGCAGTTCTTC. The chain links TRBV20-1 to TRBJ2-1; 8 bases line up with TRBD2. CDR1 and CDR2 from the germline V gene are DFQATT and SNEGSKA (reference sequence). J lost 6 bases, V lost 3 bases, and 4 bases had no gene match. The CDR3 runs to 13 residues.